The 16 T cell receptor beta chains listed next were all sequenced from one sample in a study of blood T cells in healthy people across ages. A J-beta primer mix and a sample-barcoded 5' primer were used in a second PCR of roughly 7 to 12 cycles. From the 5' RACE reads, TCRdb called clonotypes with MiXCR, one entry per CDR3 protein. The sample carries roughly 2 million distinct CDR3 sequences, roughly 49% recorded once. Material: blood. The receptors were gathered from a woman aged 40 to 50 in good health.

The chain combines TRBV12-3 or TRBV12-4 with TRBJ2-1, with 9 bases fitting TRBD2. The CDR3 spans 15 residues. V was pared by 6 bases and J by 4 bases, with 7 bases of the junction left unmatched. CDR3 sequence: CASRSREGLYNEQFF. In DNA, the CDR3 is TGTGCCAGCAGATCGCGGGAGGGCCTTTACAATGAGCAGTTCTTC.

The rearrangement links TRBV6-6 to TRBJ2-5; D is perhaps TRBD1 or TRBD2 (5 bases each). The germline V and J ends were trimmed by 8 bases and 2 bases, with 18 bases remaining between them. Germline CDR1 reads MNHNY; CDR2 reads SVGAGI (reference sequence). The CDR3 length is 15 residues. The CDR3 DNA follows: TGTGCCAGCTTACATGGACGGGGACCGCAAGAGACCCAGTACTTC. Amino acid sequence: CASLHGRGPQETQYF.

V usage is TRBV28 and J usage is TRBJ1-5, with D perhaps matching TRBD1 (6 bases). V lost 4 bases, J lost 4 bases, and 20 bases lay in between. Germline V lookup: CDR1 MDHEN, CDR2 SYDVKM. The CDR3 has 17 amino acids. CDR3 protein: CASSSYQGLRGNQPQHF. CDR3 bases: TGTGCCAGCAGTTCATACCAGGGATTAAGGGGGAATCAGCCCCAGCATTTT.

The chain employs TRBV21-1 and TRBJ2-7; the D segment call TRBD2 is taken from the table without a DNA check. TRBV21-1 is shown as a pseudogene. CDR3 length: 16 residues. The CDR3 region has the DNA TGTGCCAGCAGCAAAGCGCTCGGGAGCCCTTTTTACGAGCAGTACTTC. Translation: CASSKALGSPFYEQYF.

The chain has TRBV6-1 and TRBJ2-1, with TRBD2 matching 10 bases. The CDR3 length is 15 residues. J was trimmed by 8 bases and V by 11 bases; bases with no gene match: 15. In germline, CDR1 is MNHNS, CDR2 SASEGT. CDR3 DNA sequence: TGTGCCGGAGCCCATGGTAGCGGGGGGATCTATGAGCAGTTCTTC. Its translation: CAGAHGSGGIYEQFF.

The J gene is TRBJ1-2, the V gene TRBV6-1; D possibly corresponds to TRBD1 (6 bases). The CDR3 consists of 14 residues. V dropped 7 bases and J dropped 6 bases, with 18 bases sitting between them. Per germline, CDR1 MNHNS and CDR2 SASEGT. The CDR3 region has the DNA TGTGCCAGCACCCAGGGGTGGGCCCCAGATGGCTACACCTTC. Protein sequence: CASTQGWAPDGYTF.

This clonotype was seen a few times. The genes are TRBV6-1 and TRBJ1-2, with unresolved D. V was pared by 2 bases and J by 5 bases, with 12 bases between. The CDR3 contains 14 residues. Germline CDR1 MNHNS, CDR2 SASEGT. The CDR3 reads CASSEQVHTYGYTF. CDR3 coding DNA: TGTGCCAGCAGTGAACAAGTACACACGTATGGCTACACCTTC.

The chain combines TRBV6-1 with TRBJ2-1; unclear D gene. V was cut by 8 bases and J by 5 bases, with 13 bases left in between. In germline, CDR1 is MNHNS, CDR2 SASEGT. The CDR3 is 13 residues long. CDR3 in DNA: TGTGCCAGCGATCGCTGGGGTGACAATGAGCAGTTCTTC. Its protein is CASDRWGDNEQFF.

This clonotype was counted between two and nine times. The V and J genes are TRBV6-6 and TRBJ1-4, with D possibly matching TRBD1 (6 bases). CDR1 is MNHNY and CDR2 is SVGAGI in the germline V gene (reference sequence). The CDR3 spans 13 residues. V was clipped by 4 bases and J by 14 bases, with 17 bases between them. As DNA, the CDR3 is TGTGCCAGCAGTTCAGACAGGATCCCACCCCTGTTTTTT. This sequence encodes CASSSDRIPPLFF.

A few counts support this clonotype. The CDR3 coding sequence is TGCAGCGTAGCGACGACCGACTACACAGATACGCAGTATTTT. Translated: CSVATTDYTDTQYF. The chain uses TRBV29-1 and TRBJ2-3; possibly TRBD2 for D (5 bases). Germline CDR1 SQVTM, CDR2 ANQGSEA. V lost 6 bases and J lost 2, with 15 bases in between. This CDR3 contains 14 residues.

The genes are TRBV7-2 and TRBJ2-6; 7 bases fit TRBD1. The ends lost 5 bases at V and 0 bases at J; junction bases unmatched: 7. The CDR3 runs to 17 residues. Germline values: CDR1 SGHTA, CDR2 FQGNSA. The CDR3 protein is CASSATGATSGANVLTF. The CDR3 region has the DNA TGTGCCAGCAGCGCTACAGGGGCAACCTCTGGGGCCAACGTCCTGACTTTC.

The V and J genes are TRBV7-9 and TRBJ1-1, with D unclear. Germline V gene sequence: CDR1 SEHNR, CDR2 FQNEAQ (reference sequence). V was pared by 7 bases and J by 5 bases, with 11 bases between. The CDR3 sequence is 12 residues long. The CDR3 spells CASTLGGTEAFF. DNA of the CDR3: TGTGCCAGCACCCTTGGCGGGACTGAAGCTTTCTTT. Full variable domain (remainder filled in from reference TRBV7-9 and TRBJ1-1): DTGVSQNPRHKITKRGQNVTFRCDPISEHNRLYWYRQTLGQGPEFLTYFQNEAQLEKSRLLSDRFSAERPKGSFSTLEIQRTEQGDSAMYLCASTLGGTEAFFGQGTRLTVV.

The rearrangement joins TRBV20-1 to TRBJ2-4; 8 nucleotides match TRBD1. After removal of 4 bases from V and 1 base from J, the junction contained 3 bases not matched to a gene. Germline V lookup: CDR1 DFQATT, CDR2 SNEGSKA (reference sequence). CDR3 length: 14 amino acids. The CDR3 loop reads CSATRQGAKNIQYF. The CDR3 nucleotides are TGCAGTGCTACACGACAGGGGGCCAAAAACATTCAGTACTTC.

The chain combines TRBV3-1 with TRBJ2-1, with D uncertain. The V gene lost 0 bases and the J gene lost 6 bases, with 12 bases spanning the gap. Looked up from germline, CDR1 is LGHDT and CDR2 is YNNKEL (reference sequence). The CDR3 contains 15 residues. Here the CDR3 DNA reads TGTGCCAGCAGCCAAGATTCGGGCAGAACCAATGAGCAGTTCTTC. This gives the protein CASSQDSGRTNEQFF.

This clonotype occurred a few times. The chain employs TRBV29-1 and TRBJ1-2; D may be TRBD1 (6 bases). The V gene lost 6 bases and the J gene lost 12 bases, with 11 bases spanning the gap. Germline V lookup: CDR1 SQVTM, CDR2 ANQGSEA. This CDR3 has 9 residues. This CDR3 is CSVEQGDTF. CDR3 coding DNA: TGCAGCGTAGAACAGGGCGACACCTTC.

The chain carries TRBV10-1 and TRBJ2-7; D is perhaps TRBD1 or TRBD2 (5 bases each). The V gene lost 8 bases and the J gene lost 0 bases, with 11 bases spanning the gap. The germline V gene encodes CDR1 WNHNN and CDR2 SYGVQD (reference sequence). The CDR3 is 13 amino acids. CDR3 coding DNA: TGCGCCAGCGGGGACCAGAACTCCTACGAGCAGTACTTC. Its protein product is CASGDQNSYEQYF.